The subject of this entry is one T cell receptor beta chain. Its target is unknown. Vbeta (60) and Jbeta (13) primers were used in the PCR. Sequenced by immunoSEQ multiplex PCR; TCRdb stores in-frame clones only, minus some. The sample shows 150,000 to 200,000 clones, around 79% of them seen only once. These data belong to a study of cytomegalovirus exposure and HLA in healthy donors. Study as a whole: Unique TCRs from HLA-typed donors, about 78 million of them, were held in an early data release. Ancestry clustering placed 81% of several hundred genotyped donors in the Caucasian-associated cluster. Study-wide findings and caveats: For TCR beta chains, V- and J-gene trimming was later linked to a missense DCLRE1C variant. Presence/absence analyses assumed roughly uniform sequencing depth across donors, which may not hold.

This TCR came from a young woman in good health and CMV-seropositive. The material sequenced was PBMCs.

CDR3 nucleotide sequence: TGTGCCAGCAGCTTGACAGGGGTCGGGTCCTCGAACACTGAAGCTTTCTTT. Protein product: CASSLTGVGSSNTEAFF. This chain joins TRBV7-8 and TRBJ1-1, with 8 nucleotides matching TRBD1. With V trimmed by 3 bases and J by 1 base, 10 bases remained unmatched. The CDR3 has 17 amino acids. Germline values: CDR1 SGHVS, CDR2 FQNEAQ. The entire variable domain, with the rest obtained from reference TRBV7-8 and TRBJ1-1, is as follows: GAGVSQSPRYKVAKRGQDVALRCDPISGHVSLFWYQQALGQGPEFLTYFQNEAQLDKSGLPSDRFFAERPEGSVSTLKIQRTQQEDSAVYLCASSLTGVGSSNTEAFFGQGTRLTVV.